These 32 T cell receptor beta chains originate from one sample sequenced in a study of CD8 T cells in Susac syndrome. Random hexamers were used to reverse transcribe the RNA input (about 0.45 to 1 ug). MiXCR, run by TCRdb on the immunoSEQ multiplex PCR reads, gives a single entry per CDR3 protein. The sample consists of about 120,000 distinct CDR3 sequences, approximately 90% of them appearing once. Sequenced material: CD8+ T cells from PBMCs. The receptors shown here come from a human donor in good health.

J is TRBJ1-1 and V is TRBV9; D call uncertain. Germline values: CDR1 SGDLS, CDR2 YYNGEE. CDR3 length: 14 amino acids. The V end was cut by 2 bases, the J end by 1 base, with 9 bases between. CDR3 loop: CASSVLRENTEAFF. Written as DNA, the CDR3 is TGTGCCAGCAGCGTGTTGCGGGAGAACACTGAAGCTTTCTTT.

The CDR3 spells CASSLVAGPSSYNEQFF. The CDR3 nucleotides read TGCGCCAGCAGCTTGGTCGCCGGACCCAGCTCCTACAATGAGCAGTTCTTC. The rearrangement links TRBV5-1 to TRBJ2-1; D unresolved. The CDR3 is made up of 17 amino acids. The germline V and J ends were trimmed by 0 bases and 0 bases, with 13 bases remaining between them. Germline V gene sequence: CDR1 SGHRS, CDR2 YFSETQ.

Notes on this clonotype: The conserved closing phenylalanine or tryptophan is absent in this CDR3, likely reflecting a read error. The chain links TRBV5-1 to TRBJ1-2; no reliable D call. V dropped 0 bases and J dropped 8 bases, with 17 bases sitting between them. Germline CDR1 reads SGHRS; CDR2 reads YFSETQ. The CDR3 is 15 amino acids. The DNA for the CDR3 is TGCGCCAGCAGCTTGGTCGGGGTCTTGGGCAACGGCTACACCTCC. Amino acid sequence: CASSLVGVLGNGYTS.

The rearrangement uses TRBV7-2 and TRBJ1-1; D remains ambiguous. The length of the CDR3 is 11 residues. The germline V and J ends were trimmed by 5 bases and 3 bases, with 4 bases remaining between them. Germline assignment: CDR1 SGHTA and CDR2 FQGNSA. CDR3 nucleotide sequence: TGTGCCAGCAGCCCCCACACTGAAGCTTTCTTT. Its protein is CASSPHTEAFF. The variable domain in full, completed from reference TRBV7-2 and TRBJ1-1, reads GAGVSQSPSNKVTEKGKDVELRCDPISGHTALYWYRQSLGQGLEFLIYFQGNSAPDKSGLPSDRFSAERTGGSVSTLTIQRTQQEDSAVYLCASSPHTEAFFGQGTRLTVV.

This clonotype showed up just once. The rearrangement links TRBV19 to TRBJ2-2; 7 bases are shared with TRBD1. V lost 7 bases, J lost 0 bases, and 14 bases stayed unmatched. The CDR3 extends over 18 amino acids. In germline, CDR1 is LNHDA, CDR2 SQIVND (reference sequence). The CDR3 is CASTTKWIGTANTGELFF. In DNA form, the CDR3 reads TGTGCCAGTACCACTAAATGGATCGGGACAGCGAACACCGGGGAGCTGTTTTTT.

The chain combines TRBV20-1 with TRBJ1-4; 9 bases align to TRBD1. Germline loops: CDR1 DFQATT, CDR2 SNEGSKA (reference sequence). After removal of 6 bases from V and 2 bases from J, the junction contained 16 bases not matched to a gene. The length of the CDR3 is 18 residues. The CDR3 coding sequence is TGCAGTGCGGGTGTCCGGGACAGGGAGGCTCCGACTAATGAAAAACTGTTTTTT. It codes for CSAGVRDREAPTNEKLFF.

The chain combines TRBV6-2 or TRBV6-3 with TRBJ2-3, with D uncertain. This CDR3 is 11 amino acids long. Germline V CDR1 and CDR2: MNHEY, SVGEGT. The germline V and J ends were trimmed by 7 bases and 6 bases, with 8 bases remaining between them. The DNA for the CDR3 is TGTGCCAGCAAAGAGGTGGATACGCAGTATTTT. Protein product: CASKEVDTQYF.

The V gene is TRBV7-8, the J gene TRBJ2-7; D is undetermined. Germline values: CDR1 SGHVS, CDR2 FQNEAQ. Trimming shortened V by 5 bases and J by 2 bases, and 13 bases separated the two germline ends. CDR3 length: 14 residues. Written as DNA, the CDR3 is TGTGCCAGCAGCCGGGCCTCCTCGACCTACGAGCAGTACTTC. Translation: CASSRASSTYEQYF.

This clonotype was counted a single time. An end of the junction does not agree with germline; a read error may underlie this. The chain couples TRBV27 to TRBJ1-3, with a tentative D call TRBD1 (6 bases). From germline, CDR1 is MNHEY and CDR2 SMNVEV (reference sequence). The CDR3 spans 14 residues. The CDR3 is CASSRGGSENTIYF. For the CDR3, the DNA is TGTGCCAGCAGTCGGGGGGGCTCTGAAAACACCATATATTTT.

The chain uses TRBV7-9 and TRBJ2-3; either TRBD1 or TRBD2 may fit D (5 bases each). Germline assignment: CDR1 SEHNR and CDR2 FQNEAQ (reference sequence). The CDR3 runs 16 residues. Trimming cost V 1 base and J 7 bases, with 18 bases left between them. This CDR3 reads CASSLGTGTDRYTQYF. In DNA, the CDR3 is TGTGCCAGCAGCTTAGGGACGGGGACGGACCGGTATACGCAGTATTTT.

The V and J genes are TRBV2 and TRBJ2-2; 9 bases fit TRBD2. This CDR3 region has 16 residues. CDR1 is SNHLY, CDR2 FYNNEI, per germline. Trimming at V came to 7 bases and at J to 2 bases, leaving 8 bases not matched to a gene. CDR3 protein: CASTMGLALNTGELFF. In nucleotides, the CDR3 is TGTGCCAGCACTATGGGACTAGCCCTTAACACCGGGGAGCTGTTTTTT.

This chain links TRBV6-2 or TRBV6-3 with TRBJ2-7; D remains ambiguous. The germline V gene encodes CDR1 MNHEY and CDR2 SVGEGT. The CDR3 length is 15 residues. The ends were cut back, 7 bases at V and 0 bases at J, with 16 bases in the middle. CDR3 bases: TGTGCCAGCACGTTAGGTGGACGCAGCTCCTACGAGCAGTACTTC. This codes for CASTLGGRSSYEQYF.

A single count supports this clonotype. CDR3 sequence (DNA): TGTGCCAGCAGCCCCTCGGGGGGGGTCACAGATACGCAGTATTTT. It yields the protein CASSPSGGVTDTQYF. This chain links TRBV7-2 with TRBJ2-3; 8 bases are shared with TRBD2. Trimming at V came to 5 bases and at J to 2 bases, leaving 6 bases not matched to a gene. The CDR3 loop spans 15 amino acids. Germline loops: CDR1 SGHTA, CDR2 FQGNSA.

The chain carries TRBV4-1 and TRBJ2-7; D gene ambiguous. This CDR3 is built from 15 residues. Germline V gives CDR1 MGHRA, CDR2 YSYEKL. Trimming removed 1 base at V and 3 bases at J, with 13 bases between. This chain's CDR3 is CASSQGVGEIYEQYF. The CDR3 DNA follows: TGCGCCAGCAGCCAAGGAGTTGGAGAGATCTACGAGCAGTACTTC.

The gene calls are TRBV18 and TRBJ2-1; 8 bases agree with TRBD2. Germline lookup yields CDR1 KGHSH and CDR2 LQKENI. This CDR3 has 15 amino acids. V lost 2 bases to trimming and J lost 0 bases; unmatched junction nucleotides: 0. Here the CDR3 reads CASSPTSGSYNEQFF. DNA for the CDR3: TGTGCCAGCTCACCAACTAGCGGCTCCTACAATGAGCAGTTCTTC.

This clonotype was detected only once. The rearrangement links TRBV7-2 to TRBJ2-3, with D perhaps matching TRBD1 (6 bases). The CDR3 is 15 residues long. The V end lost 8 bases, the J end lost 1 base, and 16 bases lay between the germline ends. Per germline, CDR1 SGHTA and CDR2 FQGNSA. The CDR3 sequence is CASANRASRTDTQYF. The CDR3 DNA follows: TGTGCCAGCGCCAACAGGGCTTCTCGCACAGATACGCAGTATTTT.

V gene TRBV6-6 combines with J gene TRBJ1-2, with 9 bases aligning to TRBD1. J lost 6 bases, V lost 5 bases, and 7 bases had no gene match. Germline CDR1 is MNHNY and CDR2 is SVGAGI (reference sequence). There are 14 residues in the CDR3. CDR3 DNA sequence: TGTGCCAGCAGTCCCTCGGGACAGGGCGATGGCTACACCTTC. Amino acids: CASSPSGQGDGYTF.

The gene calls are TRBV19 and TRBJ1-5; D is possibly TRBD1 (6 bases). The V gene's germline CDR1 is LNHDA and CDR2 SQIVND (reference sequence). The CDR3 is 16 amino acids. V dropped 3 bases and J dropped 4 bases, with 16 bases sitting between them. CDR3 region: CASSIDRRGGNQPQHF. The CDR3 DNA reads as TGTGCCAGTAGTATCGATCGCAGGGGAGGGAATCAGCCCCAGCATTTT. Together with reference TRBV19 and TRBJ1-5, the CDR3 gives the full variable domain: DGGITQSPKYLFRKEGQNVTLSCEQNLNHDAMYWYRQDPGQGLRLIYYSQIVNDFQKGDIAEGYSVSREKKESFPLTVTSAQKNPTAFYLCASSIDRRGGNQPQHFGDGTRLSIL.

The V call is TRBV30, the J call TRBJ1-2, with 7 bases matching TRBD1. Germline values: CDR1 GTSNPN, CDR2 SVGIG (reference sequence). J gave up 7 bases and V 3 bases, and 11 bases lay outside the gene matches. This CDR3 comprises 14 residues. The CDR3 DNA follows: TGTGCCTGGAGCCGAGGAGGGGGCGCGGCTGGCTACACCTTC. This encodes CAWSRGGGAAGYTF.

The chain joins TRBV20-1 to TRBJ1-2; TRBD1 might be the D (5 bases). The CDR3 is 12 residues long. In germline, CDR1 is DFQATT, CDR2 SNEGSKA (reference sequence). V was cut by 6 bases and J by 8 bases, with 16 bases left in between. For the CDR3, the DNA is TGCAGTGCGCCCGGGGACCTAGGAGGCTACACCTTC. Protein sequence: CSAPGDLGGYTF.

This clonotype appeared once. A junction boundary mismatches the germline segment, possibly from a read error. The genes are TRBV10-3 and TRBJ1-5, with 7 bases aligning to TRBD1. Germline CDR1 and CDR2: ENHRY and SYGVKD. The CDR3 totals 14 residues. The CDR3 loop reads CAISESTGNQPQHF. The DNA for the CDR3 is TGTGCCATCAGCGAGTCGACAGGGAATCAGCCCCAGCATTTT.

The chain joins TRBV5-4 to TRBJ2-4, with 11 positions matching TRBD1. The CDR3 is made up of 18 amino acids. CDR1 is SGHNT, CDR2 YYREEE, per germline (reference sequence). V shed 3 bases and J 1 base; nucleotides not matched to a gene: 9. The CDR3: CASSSPGQGGRAKNIQYF. CDR3 sequence (DNA): TGTGCCAGCAGCTCGCCGGGACAGGGGGGGAGGGCCAAAAACATTCAGTACTTC.

CDR3 amino acids: CASSLGGRGNEQFF. For the CDR3, the DNA is TGTGCCAGCAGCTTAGGGGGTAGGGGGAATGAGCAGTTCTTC. The rearrangement joins TRBV7-6 to TRBJ2-1, with D perhaps TRBD1 (6 bases). Germline lookup yields CDR1 SGHVS and CDR2 FNYEAQ. The CDR3 spans 14 residues. Trimming pared 1 base from V and 7 bases from J, leaving 11 bases between. Drawing the rest from reference TRBV7-6 and TRBJ2-1, the complete variable domain is GAGVSQSPRYKVTKRGQDVALRCDPISGHVSLYWYRQALGQGPEFLTYFNYEAQQDKSGLPNDRFSAERPEGSISTLTIQRTEQRDSAMYRCASSLGGRGNEQFFGPGTRLTVL.

V usage is TRBV19 and J usage is TRBJ1-4; D gene unclear. This CDR3 is 11 amino acids long. V was trimmed by 4 bases and J by 5 bases, leaving 2 bases between them. From germline, CDR1 is LNHDA and CDR2 SQIVND (reference sequence). The CDR3: CASSRNEKLFF. The CDR3 nucleotides read TGTGCCAGTAGTAGGAATGAAAAACTGTTTTTT.

The chain is built from TRBV13 and TRBJ2-3, with 15 bases lining up with TRBD2. There are 20 residues in the CDR3. Germline CDR1 is PRHDT and CDR2 is FYEKMQ (reference sequence). The V segment lost 0 bases and the J segment 1 base; nucleotides outside the gene matches: 8. CDR3 sequence reads: CASSLGPGLAGGPGTDTQYF. Here the CDR3 DNA reads TGTGCCAGCAGCTTAGGCCCCGGACTAGCGGGAGGGCCCGGCACAGATACGCAGTATTTT.

The CDR3 bases are TGTGCCAGCAGCCCTACCCGGACTAGCGAGCAGTACTTC. Translating gives CASSPTRTSEQYF. The genes are TRBV3-1 and TRBJ2-7, with 7 bases that match TRBD2. The CDR3 sequence is 13 residues long. The germline gives CDR1 LGHDT, CDR2 YNNKEL (reference sequence). V lost 4 bases to trimming and J lost 6 bases; unmatched junction nucleotides: 6.

The chain combines TRBV14 with TRBJ2-3; a weak D match, TRBD2 (8 bases). This CDR3 contains 15 residues. Germline V lookup: CDR1 SGHDN, CDR2 FVKESK. The V end lost 2 bases, the J end lost 4 bases, and 13 bases lay between the germline ends. CDR3 DNA sequence: TGTGCCAGCAGCCAACCAGGGGGACTAGCAGATACGCAGTATTTT. It specifies CASSQPGGLADTQYF. The full variable domain, in which reference TRBV14 and TRBJ2-3 provide the parts outside the CDR3, is EAGVTQFPSHSVIEKGQTVTLRCDPISGHDNLYWYRRVMGKEIKFLLHFVKESKQDESGMPNNRFLAERTGGTYSTLKVQPAELEDSGVYFCASSQPGGLADTQYFGPGTRLTVL.

The gene calls are TRBV20-1 and TRBJ2-1; 8 bases agree with TRBD1. The CDR3 runs 18 residues. Germline CDR1 reads DFQATT; CDR2 reads SNEGSKA (reference sequence). Losses at the gene ends were 0 bases for V and 0 bases for J; bases not matched to a gene: 10. CDR3 bases: TGCAGTGCTAGAGATTCTGCGCAGGGGGCCCCCTCCTACAATGAGCAGTTCTTC. Protein: CSARDSAQGAPSYNEQFF.

The chain uses TRBV20-1 and TRBJ2-2; TRBD2 matches at 8 bases. Trimming at V came to 3 bases and at J to 2 bases, leaving 2 bases not matched to a gene. The CDR3 extends over 14 amino acids. CDR1 is DFQATT and CDR2 is SNEGSKA in the germline V gene (reference sequence). CDR3 DNA: TGCAGTGCTAGCGGACTAGCCAACACCGGGGAGCTGTTTTTT. It yields the protein CSASGLANTGELFF.

The V call is TRBV5-1, the J call TRBJ2-1; TRBD2 might be the D (6 bases). The CDR3 loop spans 16 amino acids. V lost 0 bases and J 7 bases, leaving 17 bases between the germline ends. Germline lookup yields CDR1 SGHRS and CDR2 YFSETQ. The CDR3 protein is CASSLELLEGRNEQFF. CDR3 DNA sequence: TGCGCCAGCAGCTTGGAGCTGCTGGAGGGCCGGAATGAGCAGTTCTTC.

This clonotype was counted only a few times. The rearrangement joins TRBV3-1 to TRBJ2-7; no clear D gene. The ends were cut back, 3 bases at V and 6 bases at J, with 9 bases in the middle. Germline V gene lookup returns CDR1 LGHDT and CDR2 YNNKEL (reference sequence). The CDR3 extends over 12 amino acids. Here the CDR3 DNA reads TGTGCCAGCAGCCACCGAATAGGCGAGCAGTACTTC. It encodes CASSHRIGEQYF.

The chain is built from TRBV29-1 and TRBJ1-3; D may be TRBD1 (5 bases). Germline V CDR1 and CDR2: SQVTM, ANQGSEA. CDR3 length equals 14 residues. Trimming removed 1 base at V and 4 bases at J, with 11 bases between. The CDR3 DNA sequence: TGCAGCGTTGAAGCGGCAGGGCCGGGAAACACCATATATTTT. This codes for CSVEAAGPGNTIYF.